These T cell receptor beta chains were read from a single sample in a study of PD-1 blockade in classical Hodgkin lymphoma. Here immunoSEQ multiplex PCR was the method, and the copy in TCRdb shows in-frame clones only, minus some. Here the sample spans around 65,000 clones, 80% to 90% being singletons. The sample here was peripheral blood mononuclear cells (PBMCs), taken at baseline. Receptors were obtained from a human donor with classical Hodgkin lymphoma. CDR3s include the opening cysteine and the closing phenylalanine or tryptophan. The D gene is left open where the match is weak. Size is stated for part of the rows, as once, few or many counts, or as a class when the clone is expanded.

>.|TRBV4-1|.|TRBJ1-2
CASSQEVGPYGYTF
TGCGCCAGCAGCCAAGAGGTAGGCCCCTATGGCTACACCTTC
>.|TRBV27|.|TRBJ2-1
CASRRPGVFNEQFF
TGTGCCAGCAGACGCCCGGGGGTCTTCAATGAGCAGTTCTTC
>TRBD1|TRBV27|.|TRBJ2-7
CASRLTQGGPYEQYF
TGTGCCAGCAGACTAACACAGGGGGGACCCTACGAGCAGTACTTC
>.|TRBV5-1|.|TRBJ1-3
CASSVDGVSGNTIYF
TGCGCCAGCAGCGTAGACGGGGTCTCTGGAAACACCATATATTTT
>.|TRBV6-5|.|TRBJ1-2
CASTRDLYSYTF
TGTGCCAGCACCAGAGACCTCTATAGCTACACCTTC
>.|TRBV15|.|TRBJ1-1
CATSRVQDTEAFF
TGTGCCACCAGCAGAGTTCAGGACACTGAAGCTTTCTTT
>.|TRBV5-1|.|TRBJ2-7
CASSLGGVDEQYF
TGCGCCAGCAGCTTGGGAGGGGTCGACGAGCAGTACTTC
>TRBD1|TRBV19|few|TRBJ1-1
CASSSLGGQGAEAFF
TGTGCCAGTAGTAGCCTTGGGGGCCAGGGGGCTGAAGCTTTCTTT
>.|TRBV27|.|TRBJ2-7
CASSLLGDYEQYF
TGTGCCAGCAGTTTACTGGGAGACTACGAGCAGTACTTC
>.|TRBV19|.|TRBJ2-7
CASSFLPSYEQYF
TGTGCCAGTAGCTTCCTCCCTTCCTACGAGCAGTACTTC
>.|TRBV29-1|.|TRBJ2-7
CSVVGKLGYEQYF
TGCAGCGTTGTGGGGAAGTTGGGCTACGAGCAGTACTTC